Listed below are T cell receptor beta chains from one sample, sequenced in a study of shared clonotypes between healthy human individuals. The method was immunoSEQ multiplex PCR; TCRdb's version includes in-frame clones alone and lacks a portion of them. The table includes under 1,900,000 clones, around 98.5% detected once. The sample consisted of naive CD4+ T cells sorted from blood. Receptors were obtained from a young man in good health. Each CDR3 is given with its conserved first and last residue. Each record gives: CDR3 protein, CDR3 DNA, D gene, V gene, clone size, J gene. D genes are given only for firm matches. The size field is filled for only some rows; it gives once, few, many or a size class.

cdr3_aa: CAIRGQGRGNRREEAYNEQFF; cdr3_nt: TGTGCCATCAGGGGACAGGGGAGGGGGAATCGGCGGGAGGAGGCATACAATGAGCAGTTCTTC; d_call: TRBD1; v_call: TRBV10-3; clone_size: .; j_call: TRBJ2-1
cdr3_aa: CASSLGLAGGPVPSSYEQYF; cdr3_nt: TGTGCCAGCTCGCTTGGACTAGCGGGAGGCCCAGTCCCGAGCTCCTACGAGCAGTACTTC; d_call: TRBD2; v_call: TRBV18; clone_size: .; j_call: TRBJ2-7
cdr3_aa: CASSLFGEREGVDTQYF; cdr3_nt: TGTGCCAGCAGTTTATTTGGGGAGCGGGAGGGCGTAGATACGCAGTATTTT; d_call: TRBD2; v_call: TRBV28; clone_size: .; j_call: TRBJ2-3
cdr3_aa: CATSRVSNYGYTF; cdr3_nt: TGTGCCACCTCCAGGGTGTCCAACTATGGCTACACCTTC; d_call: .; v_call: TRBV19; clone_size: .; j_call: TRBJ1-2
cdr3_aa: CASGGGAPLGTEAFF; cdr3_nt: TGTGCTAGTGGCGGGGGGGCCCCCCTAGGAACTGAAGCTTTCTTT; d_call: .; v_call: TRBV12-5; clone_size: .; j_call: TRBJ1-1
cdr3_aa: CASTYYHGPPSYNEQFF; cdr3_nt: TGTGCCAGCACCTACTACCATGGTCCACCGTCTTACAATGAGCAGTTCTTC; d_call: .; v_call: TRBV5-5; clone_size: .; j_call: TRBJ2-1
cdr3_aa: CASSSPSRTYTF; cdr3_nt: TGTGCCAGCAGCTCCCCTAGTCGAACCTACACCTTC; d_call: .; v_call: TRBV5-4; clone_size: .; j_call: TRBJ1-2
cdr3_aa: CASSLARAIGNTIYF; cdr3_nt: TGTGCCAGCAGCTTAGCCAGGGCCATTGGAAACACCATATATTTT; d_call: .; v_call: TRBV7-2; clone_size: .; j_call: TRBJ1-3
cdr3_aa: CASSFYNTGELFF; cdr3_nt: TGTGCCAGCAGCTTTTACAACACCGGGGAGCTGTTTTTT; d_call: .; v_call: TRBV5-5; clone_size: .; j_call: TRBJ2-2
cdr3_aa: CASSSGTHYGYTF; cdr3_nt: TGTGCCAGCAGCTCCGGGACGCACTATGGCTACACCTTC; d_call: .; v_call: TRBV7-9; clone_size: .; j_call: TRBJ1-2
cdr3_aa: CASSEGNSNQPQHF; cdr3_nt: TGTGCCAGCAGCGAAGGGAATAGCAATCAGCCCCAGCATTTT; d_call: .; v_call: TRBV2; clone_size: .; j_call: TRBJ1-5
cdr3_aa: CASSADGTFYGYTF; cdr3_nt: TGTGCCAGCAGTGCGGACGGGACCTTCTATGGCTACACCTTC; d_call: .; v_call: TRBV25-1; clone_size: .; j_call: TRBJ1-2
cdr3_aa: CASSPTPGAHEQYF; cdr3_nt: TGTGCCAGCTCACCGACCCCGGGGGCCCACGAGCAGTACTTC; d_call: .; v_call: TRBV18; clone_size: .; j_call: TRBJ2-7
cdr3_aa: CASRTRLSDTGELFF; cdr3_nt: TGCGCCAGCAGGACACGGTTGTCGGACACCGGGGAGCTGTTTTTT; d_call: .; v_call: TRBV5-1; clone_size: .; j_call: TRBJ2-2
cdr3_aa: CASSYDSVKMEQYF; cdr3_nt: TGTGCCAGCAGTTACGACTCCGTGAAGATGGAGCAGTACTTC; d_call: .; v_call: TRBV6-5; clone_size: .; j_call: TRBJ2-7
cdr3_aa: CASSVALTLPNTGELFF; cdr3_nt: TGTGCCAGCAGCGTAGCTTTGACGTTACCGAACACCGGGGAGCTGTTTTTT; d_call: .; v_call: TRBV9; clone_size: .; j_call: TRBJ2-2
cdr3_aa: CASSGRTSGQETQYF; cdr3_nt: TGTGCCAGCAGTGGCAGGACTAGCGGGCAAGAGACCCAGTACTTC; d_call: TRBD2; v_call: TRBV2; clone_size: .; j_call: TRBJ2-5
cdr3_aa: CAWSVGQGRQPQHF; cdr3_nt: TGTGCCTGGAGTGTAGGGCAGGGTCGTCAGCCCCAGCATTTT; d_call: .; v_call: TRBV30; clone_size: .; j_call: TRBJ1-5
cdr3_aa: CASSQGRYNQPQHF; cdr3_nt: TGTGCCAGCTCACAAGGGCGGTACAATCAGCCCCAGCATTTT; d_call: .; v_call: TRBV18; clone_size: .; j_call: TRBJ1-5
cdr3_aa: CATRRVGDTDTQYF; cdr3_nt: TGTGCCACCCGGAGAGTGGGGGACACAGATACGCAGTATTTT; d_call: .; v_call: TRBV6-5; clone_size: .; j_call: TRBJ2-3
cdr3_aa: CASSLRSGTSDYNEQFF; cdr3_nt: TGTGCCAGCAGCTTGCGCTCCGGGACTAGCGACTACAATGAGCAGTTCTTC; d_call: TRBD2; v_call: TRBV5-6; clone_size: .; j_call: TRBJ2-1
cdr3_aa: CASSPLDSPNTEAFF; cdr3_nt: TGTGCCAGTAGTCCACTGGACAGCCCGAACACTGAAGCTTTCTTT; d_call: .; v_call: TRBV19; clone_size: .; j_call: TRBJ1-1
cdr3_aa: CASSPNPGLAGYEQFF; cdr3_nt: TGTGCCAGCAGTCCCAACCCGGGACTAGCGGGTTATGAGCAGTTCTTC; d_call: TRBD2; v_call: TRBV6-6; clone_size: .; j_call: TRBJ2-1
cdr3_aa: CASSPRAAGLSSYNEQFF; cdr3_nt: TGCGCCAGCAGCCCCAGGGCAGCGGGACTCTCCTCCTACAATGAGCAGTTCTTC; d_call: TRBD2; v_call: TRBV5-1; clone_size: .; j_call: TRBJ2-1
cdr3_aa: CASSSWGGSTDTQYF; cdr3_nt: TGTGCCAGCAGCTCCTGGGGGGGTAGCACAGATACGCAGTATTTT; d_call: TRBD2; v_call: TRBV7-8; clone_size: .; j_call: TRBJ2-3
cdr3_aa: CAISDHGTGGVGDTQYF; cdr3_nt: TGTGCCATCAGTGATCACGGGACAGGGGGCGTTGGAGATACGCAGTATTTT; d_call: TRBD1; v_call: TRBV10-3; clone_size: .; j_call: TRBJ2-3
cdr3_aa: CASSLVREGWFF; cdr3_nt: TGTGCCAGCAGCTTAGTTCGGGAGGGGTGGTTCTTC; d_call: TRBD2; v_call: TRBV7-9; clone_size: .; j_call: TRBJ2-1
cdr3_aa: CASRTHRGGTGELFF; cdr3_nt: TGTGCCAGTAGGACCCACAGGGGAGGCACCGGGGAGCTGTTTTTT; d_call: .; v_call: TRBV19; clone_size: once; j_call: TRBJ2-2
cdr3_aa: CASSLVGQGHEQYF; cdr3_nt: TGTGCCAGCAGCTTAGTAGGGCAGGGCCACGAGCAGTACTTC; d_call: .; v_call: TRBV7-8; clone_size: .; j_call: TRBJ2-7
cdr3_aa: CASSSASGSGTQYF; cdr3_nt: TGTGCCAGCAGCTCGGCTAGCGGGAGCGGTACGCAGTATTTT; d_call: TRBD2; v_call: TRBV5-5; clone_size: .; j_call: TRBJ2-3
cdr3_aa: CASSPVRLAGGRVEQFF; cdr3_nt: TGTGCCAGCAGCCCTGTGAGACTAGCGGGAGGTCGGGTTGAGCAGTTCTTC; d_call: TRBD2; v_call: TRBV7-6; clone_size: .; j_call: TRBJ2-1
cdr3_aa: CASSWGEFF; cdr3_nt: TGTGCCAGCAGCTGGGGCGAGTTCTTC; d_call: .; v_call: TRBV5-8; clone_size: .; j_call: TRBJ2-1
cdr3_aa: CASSYSQGNYGYTF; cdr3_nt: TGTGCCAGCAGTTACTCCCAGGGGAACTATGGCTACACCTTC; d_call: .; v_call: TRBV6-5; clone_size: .; j_call: TRBJ1-2
cdr3_aa: CASSNFGLAGLSSYNEQFF; cdr3_nt: TGTGCCAGCAGCAATTTCGGACTAGCGGGCCTTAGCTCCTACAATGAGCAGTTCTTC; d_call: TRBD2; v_call: TRBV7-9; clone_size: .; j_call: TRBJ2-1
cdr3_aa: CASSRTGWIGELFF; cdr3_nt: TGTGCCAGCAGCCGGACAGGGTGGATCGGGGAGCTGTTTTTT; d_call: TRBD1; v_call: TRBV11-2; clone_size: once; j_call: TRBJ2-2
cdr3_aa: CASLQGAMNTEAFF; cdr3_nt: TGTGCCAGCCTACAGGGAGCTATGAACACTGAAGCTTTCTTT; d_call: .; v_call: TRBV10-3; clone_size: .; j_call: TRBJ1-1
cdr3_aa: CAWRRTTGTGGTYYEQYF; cdr3_nt: TGTGCCTGGAGAAGAACGACCGGGACAGGGGGCACCTACTACGAGCAGTACTTC; d_call: TRBD1; v_call: TRBV30; clone_size: .; j_call: TRBJ2-7
cdr3_aa: CAISGTSGVEGTYEQYF; cdr3_nt: TGTGCCATCAGTGGCACTAGCGGGGTGGAGGGTACCTACGAGCAGTACTTC; d_call: TRBD2; v_call: TRBV10-3; clone_size: .; j_call: TRBJ2-7